This TCR beta chain stems from a study of T cell responses to AZD1222 COVID-19 vaccine. V lost 3 bases and J lost 6; bases outside the gene matches: 6. In germline, CDR1 is GTSNPN, CDR2 SVGIG (reference sequence). The CDR3 extends over 13 amino acids. General study results and limits: The study reported that nearly half of spike-specific TCRs target unmutated variant regions. The sample set comprised mostly white British donors with more females, and clonal diversity was possibly underestimated.

The method was immunoSEQ multiplex PCR; TCRdb's version includes in-frame clones alone and lacks a portion of them. The sample has roughly 180,000 clones; about 90% are singletons. Points on this clone: The antigen remains undetermined.

Source: peripheral blood, taken on day 0 of AZD1222 vaccination. The origin of this receptor is an adult in good health. The chain combines TRBV30 with TRBJ2-3; 7 bases fit TRBD2. The CDR3: CAWRTSGTDTQYF. CDR3 in DNA: TGTGCCTGGAGAACCAGCGGGACCGATACGCAGTATTTT.